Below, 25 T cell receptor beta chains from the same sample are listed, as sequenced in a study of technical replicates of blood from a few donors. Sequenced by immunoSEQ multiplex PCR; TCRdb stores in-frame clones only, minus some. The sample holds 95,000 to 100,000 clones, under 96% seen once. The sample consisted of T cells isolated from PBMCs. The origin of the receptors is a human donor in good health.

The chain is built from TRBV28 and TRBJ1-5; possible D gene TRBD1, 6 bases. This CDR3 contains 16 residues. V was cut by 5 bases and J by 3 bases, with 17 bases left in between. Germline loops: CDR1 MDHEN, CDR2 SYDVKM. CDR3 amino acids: CASSSDGGHPNQPQHF. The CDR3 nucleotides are TGTGCCAGCAGTAGTGATGGGGGACACCCCAATCAGCCCCAGCATTTT.

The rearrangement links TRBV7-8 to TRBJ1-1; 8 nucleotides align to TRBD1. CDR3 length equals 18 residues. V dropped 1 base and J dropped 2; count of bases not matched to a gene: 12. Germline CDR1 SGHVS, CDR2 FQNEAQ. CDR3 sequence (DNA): TGTGCCAGCAGCTTAGAAGGGCGGCAGGGGGCCCCCAACACTGAAGCTTTCTTT. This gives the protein CASSLEGRQGAPNTEAFF.

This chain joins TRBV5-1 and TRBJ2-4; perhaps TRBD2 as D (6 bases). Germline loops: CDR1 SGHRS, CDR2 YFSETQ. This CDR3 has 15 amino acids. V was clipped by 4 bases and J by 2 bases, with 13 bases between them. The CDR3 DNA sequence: TGCGCCAGCAGCGTTGGGACTGGAACCAAAAACATTCAGTACTTC. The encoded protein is CASSVGTGTKNIQYF.

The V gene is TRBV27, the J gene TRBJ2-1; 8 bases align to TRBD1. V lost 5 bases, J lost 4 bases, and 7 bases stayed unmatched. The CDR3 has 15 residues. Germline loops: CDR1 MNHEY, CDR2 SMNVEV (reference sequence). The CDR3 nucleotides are TGTGCCAGCAGTAGTTACGGGACAGGTTACAATGAGCAGTTCTTC. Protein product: CASSSYGTGYNEQFF.

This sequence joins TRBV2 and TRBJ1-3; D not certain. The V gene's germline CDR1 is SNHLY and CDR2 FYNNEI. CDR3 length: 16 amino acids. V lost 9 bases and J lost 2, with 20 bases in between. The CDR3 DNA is TGTGCCAGTGCGGACTTCTTAAAGGAGCCTGGAAACACCATATATTTT. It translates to CASADFLKEPGNTIYF.

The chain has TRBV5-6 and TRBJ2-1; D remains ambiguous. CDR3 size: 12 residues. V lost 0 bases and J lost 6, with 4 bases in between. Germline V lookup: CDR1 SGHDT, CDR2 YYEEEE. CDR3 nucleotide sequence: TGTGCCAGCAGCTTGGTACTCAATGAGCAGTTCTTC. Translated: CASSLVLNEQFF.

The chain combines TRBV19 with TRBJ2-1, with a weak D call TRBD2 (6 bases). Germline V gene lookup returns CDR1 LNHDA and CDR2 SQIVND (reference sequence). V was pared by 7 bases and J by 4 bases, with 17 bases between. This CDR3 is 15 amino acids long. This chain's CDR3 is CASTVGGIGYNEQFF. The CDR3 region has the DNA TGTGCCAGTACTGTGGGGGGAATTGGTTACAATGAGCAGTTCTTC.

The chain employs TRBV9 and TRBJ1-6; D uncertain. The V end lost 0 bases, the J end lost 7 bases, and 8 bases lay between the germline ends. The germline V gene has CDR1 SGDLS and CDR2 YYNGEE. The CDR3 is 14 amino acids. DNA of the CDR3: TGTGCCAGCAGCGTAGGGGGAGAAAATTCACCCCTCCACTTT. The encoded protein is CASSVGGENSPLHF. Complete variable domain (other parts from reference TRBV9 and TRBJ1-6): DSGVTQTPKHLITATGQRVTLRCSPRSGDLSVYWYQQSLDQGLQFLIQYYNGEERAKGNILERFSAQQFPDLHSELNLSSLELGDSALYFCASSVGGENSPLHFGNGTRLTVT.

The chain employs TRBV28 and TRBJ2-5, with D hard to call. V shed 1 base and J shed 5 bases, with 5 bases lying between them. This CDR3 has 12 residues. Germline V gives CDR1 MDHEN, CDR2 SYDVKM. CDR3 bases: TGTGCCAGCAGTTTATATGAGGAGACCCAGTACTTC. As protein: CASSLYEETQYF.

CDR3: CASSAIAGERTDTQYF. The CDR3 nucleotides read TGCGCCAGCAGCGCCATAGCGGGAGAGCGCACAGATACGCAGTATTTT. The chain combines TRBV4-1 with TRBJ2-3, with 9 positions matching TRBD2. Germline CDR1 reads MGHRA; CDR2 reads YSYEKL. V gave up 5 bases and J gave up 1 base; unmatched junction bases: 7. This CDR3 region has 16 residues.

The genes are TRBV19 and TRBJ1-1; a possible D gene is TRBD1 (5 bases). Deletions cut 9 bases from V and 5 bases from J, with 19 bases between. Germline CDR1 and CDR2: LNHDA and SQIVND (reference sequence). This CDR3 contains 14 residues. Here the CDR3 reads CASRPDTPGTEAFF. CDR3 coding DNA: TGTGCCAGCCGACCTGACACCCCAGGGACTGAAGCTTTCTTT.

Here the CDR3 reads CASSPAFDEQYF. CDR3 nucleotide sequence: TGTGCCAGCAGCCCAGCGTTCGACGAGCAGTACTTC. The V gene is TRBV7-9, the J gene TRBJ2-7; D gene ambiguous. CDR3 length: 12 amino acids. V lost 5 bases and J lost 5, with 10 bases in between. Germline lookup yields CDR1 SEHNR and CDR2 FQNEAQ (reference sequence).

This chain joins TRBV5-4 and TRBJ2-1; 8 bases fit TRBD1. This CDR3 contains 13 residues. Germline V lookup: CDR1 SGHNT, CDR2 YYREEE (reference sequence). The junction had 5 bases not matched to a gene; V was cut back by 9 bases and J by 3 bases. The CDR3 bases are TGTGCCACCGAAGGACAGGGCTACAATGAGCAGTTCTTC. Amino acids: CATEGQGYNEQFF.

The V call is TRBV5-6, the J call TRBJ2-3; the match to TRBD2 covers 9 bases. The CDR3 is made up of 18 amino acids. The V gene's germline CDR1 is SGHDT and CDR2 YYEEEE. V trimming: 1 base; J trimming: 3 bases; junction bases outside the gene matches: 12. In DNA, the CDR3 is TGTGCCAGCAGCTTGTTAAGCGGGAGGACGGGAGCAACAGATACGCAGTATTTT. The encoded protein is CASSLLSGRTGATDTQYF.

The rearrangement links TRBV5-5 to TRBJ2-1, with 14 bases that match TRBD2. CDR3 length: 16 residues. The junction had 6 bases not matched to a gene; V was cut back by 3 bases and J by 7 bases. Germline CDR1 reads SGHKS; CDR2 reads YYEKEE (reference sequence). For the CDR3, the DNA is TGTGCCAGCAGCTGGGCTAGACTAGCGGGGGGGAATGAGCAGTTCTTC. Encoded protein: CASSWARLAGGNEQFF.

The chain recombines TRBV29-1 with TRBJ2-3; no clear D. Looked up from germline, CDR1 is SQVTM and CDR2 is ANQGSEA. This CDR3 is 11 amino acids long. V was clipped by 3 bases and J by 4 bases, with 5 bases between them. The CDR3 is CSVDYSDTQYF. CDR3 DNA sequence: TGCAGCGTTGATTATTCAGATACGCAGTATTTT.

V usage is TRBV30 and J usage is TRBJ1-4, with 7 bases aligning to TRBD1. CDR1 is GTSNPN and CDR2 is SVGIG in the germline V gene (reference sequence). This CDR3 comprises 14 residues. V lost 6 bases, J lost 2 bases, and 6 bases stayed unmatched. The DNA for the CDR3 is TGTGCCTGTAGGGGGCTCGGGACTAATGAAAAACTGTTTTTT. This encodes CACRGLGTNEKLFF.

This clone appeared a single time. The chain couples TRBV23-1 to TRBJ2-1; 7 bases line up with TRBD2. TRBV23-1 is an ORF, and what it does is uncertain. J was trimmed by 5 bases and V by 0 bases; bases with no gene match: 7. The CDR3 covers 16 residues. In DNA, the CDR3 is TGCGCCAGCAGTCAATCGAAACGGGAGGAAGACAATGAGCAGTTCTTC. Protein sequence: CASSQSKREEDNEQFF.

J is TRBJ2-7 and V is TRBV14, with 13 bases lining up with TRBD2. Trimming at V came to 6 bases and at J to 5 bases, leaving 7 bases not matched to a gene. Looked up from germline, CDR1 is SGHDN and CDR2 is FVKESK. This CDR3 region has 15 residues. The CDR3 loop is CASSPLAGGPDEQYF. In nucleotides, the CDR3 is TGTGCCAGCAGTCCACTAGCGGGAGGGCCGGACGAGCAGTACTTC. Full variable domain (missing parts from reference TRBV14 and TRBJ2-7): EAGVTQFPSHSVIEKGQTVTLRCDPISGHDNLYWYRRVMGKEIKFLLHFVKESKQDESGMPNNRFLAERTGGTYSTLKVQPAELEDSGVYFCASSPLAGGPDEQYFGPGTRLTVT.

The CDR3 sequence is CASRILAGALNEQFF. The CDR3 coding sequence is TGCGCCAGCAGGATACTAGCGGGGGCTCTCAATGAGCAGTTCTTC. The rearrangement joins TRBV5-1 to TRBJ2-1; TRBD2 agrees at 11 bases. Germline assignment: CDR1 SGHRS and CDR2 YFSETQ. The CDR3 length is 15 residues. Unmatched junction bases numbered 7, after V lost 5 bases and J lost 6 bases.

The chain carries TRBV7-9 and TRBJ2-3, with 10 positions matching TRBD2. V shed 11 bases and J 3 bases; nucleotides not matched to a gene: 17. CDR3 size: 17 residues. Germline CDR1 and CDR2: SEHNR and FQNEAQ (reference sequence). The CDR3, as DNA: TGTGCCTCCTCCGAAGGGGCTAGCGGGAGTATGACAGATACGCAGTATTTT. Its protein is CASSEGASGSMTDTQYF.

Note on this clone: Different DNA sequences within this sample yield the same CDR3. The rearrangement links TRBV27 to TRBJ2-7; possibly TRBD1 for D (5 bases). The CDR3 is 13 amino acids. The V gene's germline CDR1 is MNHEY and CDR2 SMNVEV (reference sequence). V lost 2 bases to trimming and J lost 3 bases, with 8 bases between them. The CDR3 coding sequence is TGTGCCAGCAGTTTAGGACAAAGCTACGAGCAGTACTTC. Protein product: CASSLGQSYEQYF.

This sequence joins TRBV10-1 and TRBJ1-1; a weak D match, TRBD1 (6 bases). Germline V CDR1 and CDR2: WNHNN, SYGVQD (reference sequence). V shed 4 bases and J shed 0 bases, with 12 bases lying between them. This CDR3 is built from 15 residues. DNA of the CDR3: TGCGCCAGCAGTGCAACAGGGAACATGAACACTGAAGCTTTCTTT. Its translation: CASSATGNMNTEAFF.

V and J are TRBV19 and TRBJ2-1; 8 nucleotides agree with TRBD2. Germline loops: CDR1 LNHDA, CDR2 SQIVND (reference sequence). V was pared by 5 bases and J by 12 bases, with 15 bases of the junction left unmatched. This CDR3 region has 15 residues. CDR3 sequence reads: CASSAGGSGIPGQFF. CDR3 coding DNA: TGTGCCAGTAGTGCCGGGGGTAGCGGGATACCTGGGCAGTTCTTC.

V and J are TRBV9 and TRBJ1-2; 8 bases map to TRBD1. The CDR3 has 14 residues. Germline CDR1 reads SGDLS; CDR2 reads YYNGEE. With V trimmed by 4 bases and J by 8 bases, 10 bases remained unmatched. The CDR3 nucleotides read TGTGCCAGCAGCTCTATGGGACAGGAGGACGGCTACACCTTC. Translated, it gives CASSSMGQEDGYTF.